This T cell receptor beta chain was sequenced for a study of CD8+CD57+ T cells in acquired aplastic anemia. Study-level information: DNA recovered from sorted CD4+ and CD8+ cells had a mean of approximately 3.5 ug. Points from the study as a whole: Researchers reported that CD8+ Simpson's diversity was not significantly different in patients versus controls. The study identified under 30 CD8+ CDR3 sequences shared by patients and controls.

Germline trimming cut 2 bases from V and 14 bases from J; bases unmatched to any gene: 7. Germline CDR1 reads MNHNY; CDR2 reads SVGAGI (reference sequence). The CDR3 extends over 14 amino acids. Profiles of TCR beta VDJ and CDR3 were generated from a genomic DNA template. TCRdb analysed the reads with MiXCR anew, one entry per CDR3 protein. The sample shows just over 400,000 distinct CDR3 sequences, 55% to 75% of them seen only once. This clonotype was seen ten or more times. Antigen specificity is unknown. The V gene is TRBV6-6, the J gene TRBJ2-1; TRBD1 agrees at 12 bases. The source of this sequence is a human donor in good health, serving as a control. Material for sequencing was sorted CD4+, CD8+, or CD8+CD57+ T cells (not recorded which) from PBMCs. The CDR3 sequence: CASSYGTGGEGKFF. The CDR3, as DNA: TGTGCCAGCAGTTACGGGACAGGGGGCGAGGGGAAGTTCTTC.